This T cell receptor beta chain was found in a study of regulatory T cells in long-lasting Graves disease. Arm-PCR of CDR3 regions with iRepertoire HTBI primers generated TCR beta libraries. TCRdb analysed the multiplex PCR reads with MiXCR anew, one entry per CDR3 protein. The data contain approximately 460,000 distinct CDR3 sequences, over 15% of them singletons. This clonotype has ten or more counts. The sample's time point: newly diagnosed GD, antithyroid drugs for less than 3 months. With RNA extracted from PBMCs as input, the TCR library was made. Germline lookup yields CDR1 DFQATT and CDR2 SNEGSKA (reference sequence). Trimming cost V 4 bases and J 1 base, with 8 bases left between them. This CDR3 contains 12 residues. This sample was also put to use in a study of T cells in Graves' hyperthyroidism and ophthalmopathy. This second study notes: Primed by the HTBI set, a first-round RT-PCR was run on the TCR CDR3.

The receptor was isolated from a woman in her 30s with Graves disease. The chain couples TRBV20-1 to TRBJ2-7, with unresolved D. The sequences come from peripheral blood mononuclear cells (PBMCs), collected at new diagnosis, from a patient treated with antithyroid drugs. CDR3 loop: CSATRYSYEQYF. The CDR3 DNA reads as TGCAGTGCTACCAGATATTCCTACGAGCAGTACTTC.